This TCR beta chain was documented in a study of shared clonotypes between healthy human individuals. Study-level information: Three plates each covered CD4 naive and memory; CD8 naive two, CD8 memory one. Findings of the study overall: Only blood underwent sampling, and tissue repertoires likely differ.

At deep level, the assay was performed. The DNA input per sorted-subset replicate PCR was about 220 ng, corresponding to 32,000 or so T cell genomes. Sequencing was performed with immunoSEQ multiplex PCR; in TCRdb, only in-frame clones are kept and a portion is missing. The table has about 380,000 clones, 96% seen once. Remarks on this clone: No antigen is known for it.

V lost 5 bases to trimming and J lost 6 bases; unmatched junction nucleotides: 10. CDR3 length: 16 residues. Germline V gene lookup returns CDR1 ENHRY and CDR2 SYGVKD. Sequenced material: memory CD8+ T cells sorted from blood. Subset described: CD45RO+ cells pooled with CCR7-negative TemRA cells. The chain joins TRBV10-3 to TRBJ2-7, with 13 nucleotides matching TRBD2. This sequence originates from a man aged 25 to 40 in good health. CDR3 region: CAISTGTSGTPLEQYF. Here the CDR3 DNA reads TGTGCCATCAGTACCGGGACTAGCGGGACCCCTCTCGAGCAGTACTTC.